This T cell receptor (beta chain) was profiled in a study of blood T cell repertoires in COVID-19. The CDR3 spans 15 residues. Trimming pared 0 bases from V and 8 bases from J, leaving 11 bases between. Germline values: CDR1 MNHEY, CDR2 SVGAGI. Only in-frame clones appear in the TCRdb table, and some are missing; sequencing was by immunoSEQ multiplex PCR. The top ten hold roughly 1.5% of the sample, which has roughly 380,000 clones, approximately 89% seen once. The source material was peripheral blood. The chain joins TRBV6-5 to TRBJ1-6; D is unresolved. The clonotype was recovered from a woman between 40 and 55 years old with COVID-19, enrolled during active disease. This CDR3 reads CASSYSKKPDSPLHF. DNA of the CDR3: TGTGCCAGCAGTTACTCGAAAAAACCGGATTCACCCCTCCACTTT.